In its sample, the clone carrying this T cell receptor beta chain was seen a few times. No antigen is known for it. Germline V gene sequence: CDR1 KGHSH, CDR2 LQKENI. The ends lost 5 bases at V and 1 base at J; junction bases unmatched: 7. The CDR3 totals 16 residues. The PCR used 60 Vbeta and 13 Jbeta primers. Sequenced by immunoSEQ multiplex PCR; TCRdb stores in-frame clones only, minus some. The sample has some 140,000 clones; more than 60% are singletons. This sample is part of a study of cytomegalovirus exposure and HLA in healthy donors. For the study at large: HLA-typed donors were the source of 80 million to 90 million unique TCRs, which an early data release held. Findings and caveats of the study: When analyzed later, the rates of TCR association showed variation by HLA locus, with DRB1 the most and HLA-C the fewest. The study carried out a later analysis of TCR beta sequences. It associated some 17,000 of them with specific HLA alleles at a false discovery rate of 0.05.

The gene calls are TRBV18 and TRBJ2-3; 9 positions match TRBD1. This sequence was found in a woman between 45 and 60 years old in good health and CMV-seropositive. The sample was PBMCs. The CDR3 sequence: CASSFPTGGGTDTQYF. CDR3 DNA: TGTGCCAGCTCATTCCCGACAGGGGGTGGCACAGATACGCAGTATTTT.